Below are 5 T cell receptor beta chains sequenced from a single sample in a study of T cell repertoires in cytomegalovirus infection. These TCRs' antigens remain unknown. Each CDR3 protein is one row after TCRdb ran MiXCR on the reads. Among some 800,000 distinct CDR3 sequences, around a third were seen once, and the ten largest hold roughly an eighth. Specimen: cultured CD8+ T cells from PBMCs, collected from culture after CMV antigen stimulation. The receptor source for this set is a human donor in good health (CMV status not recorded). Some clones in this sample may be carry-over from other donors' samples.

The chain is built from TRBV29-1 and TRBJ2-5, with 8 positions matching TRBD2. V lost 6 bases and J lost 3; bases outside the gene matches: 6. The CDR3 contains 13 residues. CDR1 is SQVTM and CDR2 is ANQGSEA in the germline V gene. CDR3 DNA sequence: TGCAGCGTCGGAGGGCGGGGGGAAGAGACCCAGTACTTC. Translating it yields CSVGGRGEETQYF.

This clonotype came up a few times. The chain has TRBV20-1 and TRBJ2-1; a possible D gene is TRBD1 (7 bases). The germline gives CDR1 DFQATT, CDR2 SNEGSKA (reference sequence). This CDR3 has 18 residues. With 6 bases removed from V and 0 bases from J, the gap between germline ends came to 24 bases. The CDR3 reads CSAPRRDSFSSSYNEQFF. The CDR3 nucleotides read TGCAGTGCCCCGAGGAGGGACAGCTTTTCGAGCTCCTACAATGAGCAGTTCTTC.

The chain couples TRBV27 to TRBJ2-3; 15 nucleotides agree with TRBD2. This CDR3 has 17 amino acids. CDR1 is MNHEY and CDR2 is SMNVEV in the germline V gene (reference sequence). V gave up 6 bases and J gave up 5 bases; unmatched junction bases: 9. The CDR3 region is CASSLPGLAGGKDTQYF. The DNA of the CDR3 is TGTGCCAGCAGCCTCCCTGGACTAGCGGGGGGGAAAGATACGCAGTATTTT.

The rearrangement uses TRBV12-3 or TRBV12-4 and TRBJ1-4, with D unresolved. V was cut by 8 bases and J by 10 bases, with 11 bases left in between. The CDR3 has 11 residues. The CDR3 DNA is TGTGCCAGCCTGGGAGAAGGAAAACTGTTTTTT. This sequence encodes CASLGEGKLFF.

This clonotype was counted a few times. The chain couples TRBV29-1 to TRBJ2-7; D perhaps matches TRBD1 (5 bases). Per germline, CDR1 SQVTM and CDR2 ANQGSEA. The CDR3 loop spans 13 amino acids. V dropped 3 bases and J dropped 2 bases, with 11 bases sitting between them. CDR3 in amino acids: CSVDSGSPYEQYF. The DNA for the CDR3 is TGCAGCGTTGATTCAGGGTCCCCCTACGAGCAGTACTTC.